These 30 T cell receptor beta chains share one sample of origin, sequenced in a study of beta chain features in type 1 diabetes. Points from the study as a whole: People with Type 1 diabetes carried modestly yet significantly shorter TCRB CDR3s in all four CD4+ subsets.

Antigen specificity for these receptors is unknown. Isolated RNA was reverse transcribed in full, so expressed TCRB transcripts were sequenced. Produced via immunoSEQ multiplex PCR; TCRdb's table is partial and in-frame only. The sample holds 300,000 to 400,000 clones, about a tenth seen once. The sequencing input was central memory CD4+ T cells from blood. The receptors derive from a young man with type 1 diabetes.

A few counts support this clone. The V gene is TRBV5-4, the J gene TRBJ2-4; TRBD2 matches 8 bases. CDR1 and CDR2 from the germline V gene are SGHNT and YYREEE (reference sequence). The J segment lost 5 bases and the V segment lost 4 bases, leaving 11 bases of the junction unmatched. The CDR3 length is 16 residues. CDR3 in amino acids: CASSGGTRLGENIQYF. As DNA, the CDR3 is TGTGCCAGCAGCGGCGGGACTAGACTTGGGGAAAACATTCAGTACTTC. Variable domain in full (rest from reference TRBV5-4 and TRBJ2-4): ETGVTQSPTHLIKTRGQQVTLRCSSQSGHNTVSWYQQALGQGPQFIFQYYREEENGRGNFPPRFSGLQFPNYSSELNVNALELDDSALYLCASSGGTRLGENIQYFGAGTRLSVL.

The J gene is TRBJ1-1, the V gene TRBV2; 7 bases agree with TRBD1. CDR1 and CDR2 from the germline V gene are SNHLY and FYNNEI. Trimming cost V 6 bases and J 7 bases; bases outside gene matches: 5. CDR3 length equals 12 residues. The CDR3 reads CASSSTGREAFF. CDR3 DNA: TGTGCCAGCAGCTCGACAGGGCGTGAAGCTTTCTTT.

The V and J genes are TRBV18 and TRBJ2-7, with TRBD1 identical over 11 bases. V was pared by 2 bases and J by 5 bases, with 5 bases of the junction left unmatched. This CDR3 has 15 residues. Germline V gene sequence: CDR1 KGHSH, CDR2 LQKENI. CDR3 bases: TGTGCCAGCTCACCATGGGGACAGGGGGACCACGAGCAGTACTTC. Its protein product is CASSPWGQGDHEQYF.

The chain carries TRBV5-1 and TRBJ2-2, with D perhaps TRBD1 (5 bases). The CDR3 has 13 residues. From germline, CDR1 is SGHRS and CDR2 YFSETQ. Trimming pared 5 bases from V and 5 bases from J, leaving 10 bases between. CDR3 residues: CASRPAGTGELFF. CDR3 nucleotide sequence: TGCGCCAGCAGGCCAGCAGGGACCGGGGAGCTGTTTTTT.

This clone was seen a few times. The CDR3 loop is CASSQELGGLNSPLHF. The CDR3 DNA is TGCGCCAGCAGCCAAGAGTTAGGGGGGCTGAATTCACCCCTCCACTTT. This chain links TRBV4-3 with TRBJ1-6, with D possibly being TRBD1 (6 bases). The V end lost 0 bases, the J end lost 7 bases, and 13 bases lay between the germline ends. The length of the CDR3 is 16 residues. The germline V gene has CDR1 LGHNA and CDR2 YSLEER.

The table lists this clone with many counts. The V gene is TRBV7-7, the J gene TRBJ2-3; 10 positions match TRBD2. From germline, CDR1 is SSHAT and CDR2 FNYEAQ (reference sequence). CDR3 size: 15 residues. DNA for the CDR3: TGTGCTAGCGCCCCCGGGACTAGCGCTGGAGATACGCAGTATTTT. It translates to CASAPGTSAGDTQYF.

The chain combines TRBV7-9 with TRBJ2-5; 8 nucleotides agree with TRBD1. Germline V gene data show CDR1 as SEHNR and CDR2 as FQNEAQ (reference sequence). V was clipped by 3 bases and J by 5 bases; unmatched bases: 8. This CDR3 is built from 15 residues. CDR3 loop: CASSLRTGSKETQYF. For the CDR3, the DNA is TGTGCCAGCAGCTTGAGGACAGGGAGTAAGGAGACCCAGTACTTC.

This clone was counted a few times. The chain links TRBV19 to TRBJ1-5, with D maybe TRBD1 (5 bases). The germline CDR1 and CDR2 sequences are LNHDA and SQIVND (reference sequence). CDR3 size: 16 residues. V was cut by 5 bases and J by 5 bases, with 19 bases left in between. The CDR3 nucleotides are TGTGCCAGTAGTCAAGGGGTGGGGGGAAGTTATCAGCCCCAGCATTTT. Residues: CASSQGVGGSYQPQHF.

A few counts support this clone. The chain couples TRBV29-1 to TRBJ2-7; D possibly uses TRBD1 or TRBD2 (5 bases each). Germline-derived CDR1 and CDR2 are SQVTM and ANQGSEA. With 1 base removed from V and 2 bases from J, the gap between germline ends came to 18 bases. The CDR3 is 16 residues long. This chain's CDR3 is CSVEVERGALTYEQYF. The CDR3, as DNA: TGCAGCGTTGAAGTAGAGAGGGGAGCCCTGACCTACGAGCAGTACTTC.

This clone has more than one count but fewer than ten. The J gene is TRBJ1-6, the V gene TRBV5-4, with 10 nucleotides matching TRBD1. The CDR3 has 16 residues. Germline assignment: CDR1 SGHNT and CDR2 YYREEE (reference sequence). The ends lost 4 bases at V and 10 bases at J; junction bases unmatched: 11. In nucleotides, the CDR3 is TGTGCCAGCAGCGTTCGTGACAGGGGGCGAATCTCACCCCTCCACTTT. Translation gives CASSVRDRGRISPLHF.

This clone was detected many times. This chain joins TRBV15 and TRBJ2-1, with 7 bases aligning to TRBD1. The germline V gene encodes CDR1 LNHNV and CDR2 YYDKDF (reference sequence). The junction had 7 bases not matched to a gene; V was cut back by 6 bases and J by 2 bases. The CDR3 runs 15 residues. CDR3 sequence reads: CATSTTGDTYNEQFF. CDR3 in DNA: TGTGCCACCAGTACAACAGGGGACACCTACAATGAGCAGTTCTTC.

The rearrangement links TRBV20-1 to TRBJ2-2; D remains unclear. The CDR3 contains 10 residues. Germline CDR1 is DFQATT and CDR2 is SNEGSKA (reference sequence). V was shortened by 6 bases and J by 7 bases, with 6 bases between the two germline ends. The CDR3 spells CSALGGELFF. The CDR3, as DNA: TGCAGTGCCCTCGGCGGGGAGCTGTTTTTT.

This clone has only one observation. The rearrangement uses TRBV7-2 and TRBJ2-1; TRBD1 might be the D (5 bases). V lost 1 base and J lost 9, with 13 bases in between. The CDR3 has 14 amino acids. The germline V gene has CDR1 SGHTA and CDR2 FQGNSA. CDR3 DNA: TGTGCCAGCAGCTTAGGCAGAACAGGAGTTGAGCAGTTCTTC. This translates into CASSLGRTGVEQFF.

This clone occurred a few times. This chain uses TRBV5-1 with TRBJ1-4, with TRBD1 identical over 7 bases. Germline V gives CDR1 SGHRS, CDR2 YFSETQ. This CDR3 is built from 17 residues. Trimming cost V 5 bases and J 6 bases; bases outside gene matches: 16. CDR3 residues: CASRRDRERATDEKLFF. The DNA for the CDR3 is TGCGCCAGCAGGCGCGACAGGGAAAGGGCGACTGATGAAAAACTGTTTTTT.

On this clone: Other DNA sequences in this sample translate to the same CDR3. This rearrangement joins TRBV6-5 to TRBJ1-2, with no clear D. The CDR3 is 13 residues long. Germline CDR1 MNHEY, CDR2 SVGAGI. The ends were cut back, 6 bases at V and 2 bases at J, with 10 bases in the middle. The DNA for the CDR3 is TGTGCCAGCAGCCAGGACGGGAACTATGGCTACACCTTC. It codes for CASSQDGNYGYTF.

The rearrangement links TRBV29-1 to TRBJ1-1, with a weak D call TRBD1 (6 bases). CDR1 and CDR2 (germline): SQVTM, ANQGSEA. This CDR3 spans 16 amino acids. Trimming removed 6 bases at V and 1 base at J, with 21 bases between. In nucleotides, the CDR3 is TGCAGCGTGGGACAACCGGCCTTAAGACCGAACACTGAAGCTTTCTTT. Its protein is CSVGQPALRPNTEAFF.

The CDR3, as DNA: TGCAGCGTGGGTGACAGTACCTCTGGGGCCAACGTCCTGACTTTC. It yields the protein CSVGDSTSGANVLTF. The chain joins TRBV29-1 to TRBJ2-6, with D tentatively TRBD1 (5 bases). Germline V gene sequence: CDR1 SQVTM, CDR2 ANQGSEA. The length of the CDR3 is 15 residues. Trimming removed 6 bases from V and 0 bases from J, with 12 bases in between.

The chain joins TRBV5-1 to TRBJ1-6; perhaps TRBD1 as D (5 bases). Per the germline V gene, CDR1 is SGHRS and CDR2 is YFSETQ. Between the trimmed V and J ends, which lost 0 bases and 8 bases, there was a span of 18 bases. The CDR3 sequence is 17 residues long. The CDR3 protein is CASSLGSQAGTHSPLHF. CDR3 nucleotide sequence: TGCGCCAGCAGCTTGGGAAGCCAGGCAGGGACTCATTCACCCCTCCACTTT.

The gene calls are TRBV7-2 and TRBJ2-7; TRBD2 agrees at 8 bases. With V trimmed by 5 bases and J by 0 bases, 9 bases remained unmatched. CDR1 SGHTA and CDR2 FQGNSA come from the germline V gene. CDR3 length equals 16 residues. This CDR3 reads CASSTRSGASSYEQYF. The CDR3 region has the DNA TGTGCCAGCAGCACTCGTAGCGGGGCCAGCTCCTACGAGCAGTACTTC.

The chain joins TRBV5-6 to TRBJ2-3; possibly TRBD2 for D (5 bases). This CDR3 region has 15 residues. V was cut by 0 bases and J by 3 bases, with 11 bases left in between. Germline V CDR1 and CDR2: SGHDT, YYEEEE. The CDR3 loop is CASSLVSGITDTQYF. CDR3 bases: TGTGCCAGCAGCTTGGTTTCCGGGATTACAGATACGCAGTATTTT.

This clone was observed a few times. V is TRBV12-5 and J is TRBJ1-4, with D perhaps TRBD1 (6 bases). CDR1 and CDR2 (germline): LGHNT, FRNRAP. The CDR3 is made up of 15 amino acids. The ends were cut back, 5 bases at V and 4 bases at J, with 14 bases in the middle. The CDR3 protein is CASGQLTGINEKLFF. DNA of the CDR3: TGTGCTAGTGGTCAACTGACAGGCATTAATGAAAAACTGTTTTTT.

This chain joins TRBV7-9 and TRBJ2-5; TRBD2 aligns across 14 bases. The CDR3 sequence is 17 residues long. Germline CDR1 and CDR2: SEHNR and FQNEAQ (reference sequence). The V gene end was trimmed by 3 bases and the J gene end by 1 base; junction bases not matched to a gene: 4. The CDR3 sequence is CASSFGLAGGFQETQYF. DNA for the CDR3: TGTGCCAGCAGCTTCGGACTAGCGGGGGGCTTCCAAGAGACCCAGTACTTC.

This clone turned up a few times. The rearrangement joins TRBV12-5 to TRBJ1-5; the D gene is possibly TRBD1 (5 bases). The V end lost 2 bases, the J end lost 6 bases, and 8 bases lay between the germline ends. The germline V gene encodes CDR1 LGHNT and CDR2 FRNRAP. This CDR3 has 13 amino acids. The CDR3 DNA reads TGTGCTAGTGGTTTGCAGGGAACTCAGCCCCAGCATTTT. This sequence encodes CASGLQGTQPQHF.

The chain is built from TRBV4-3 and TRBJ2-5; 8 bases line up with TRBD2. The CDR3 length is 16 residues. The trim removed 1 base at V and 4 bases at J, leaving 8 bases unmatched. Germline V gene sequence: CDR1 LGHNA, CDR2 YSLEER. The CDR3 nucleotides read TGCGCCAGCAGCCAAGGCCCAGCGGGGGAGGGAGAGACCCAGTACTTC. It is translated as CASSQGPAGEGETQYF.

The chain is built from TRBV29-1 and TRBJ2-3; 7 bases match TRBD2. The ends lost 4 bases at V and 6 bases at J; junction bases unmatched: 19. The CDR3 covers 17 residues. Germline CDR1 SQVTM, CDR2 ANQGSEA. CDR3 sequence reads: CSVGPGPPLAVIDTQYF. Written as DNA, the CDR3 is TGCAGCGTTGGGCCCGGGCCCCCGCTAGCGGTGATTGATACGCAGTATTTT.

This clone was picked up many times. The chain recombines TRBV7-9 with TRBJ2-2, with D possibly TRBD1 on 7 matching bases. V was pared by 1 base and J by 4 bases, with 10 bases between. The CDR3 runs to 15 residues. CDR1 and CDR2 from the germline V gene are SEHNR and FQNEAQ (reference sequence). In DNA, the CDR3 is TGTGCCAGCAGCTTAGGACAGGGAGGCACCGGGGAGCTGTTTTTT. It yields the protein CASSLGQGGTGELFF. Full variable domain (missing parts from reference TRBV7-9 and TRBJ2-2): DTGVSQNPRHKITKRGQNVTFRCDPISEHNRLYWYRQTLGQGPEFLTYFQNEAQLEKSRLLSDRFSAERPKGSFSTLEIQRTEQGDSAMYLCASSLGQGGTGELFFGEGSRLTVL.

CDR3 in amino acids: CASSQAAGENYGYTF. The CDR3 DNA is TGCGCCAGCAGCCAAGCGGCAGGGGAAAACTATGGCTACACCTTC. The chain uses TRBV4-3 and TRBJ1-2, with D perhaps matching TRBD1 (6 bases). Germline V CDR1 and CDR2: LGHNA, YSLEER. Deletions cut 1 base from V and 2 bases from J, with 11 bases between. The CDR3 spans 15 residues.

This clone has a handful of counts. The chain couples TRBV11-3 to TRBJ2-1; 13 bases align to TRBD2. Germline V lookup: CDR1 SGHNT, CDR2 YENEEA. J lost 8 bases, V lost 1 base, and 5 bases had no gene match. This CDR3 has 16 amino acids. The CDR3: CASSLGTSGGIDEQFF. The CDR3 nucleotides read TGTGCCAGCAGCTTAGGGACTAGCGGGGGTATTGATGAGCAGTTCTTC.

A single count supports this clone. The J gene is TRBJ2-7, the V gene TRBV5-6, with D possibly matching TRBD1 (5 bases). This CDR3 spans 13 amino acids. Germline V CDR1 and CDR2: SGHDT, YYEEEE. The V gene lost 1 base and the J gene lost 1 base, with 6 bases spanning the gap. The CDR3 DNA sequence: TGTGCCAGCAGCTTGACAGGTTCCTACGAGCAGTACTTC. This encodes CASSLTGSYEQYF. Together with reference TRBV5-6 and TRBJ2-7, the CDR3 gives the full variable domain: DAGVTQSPTHLIKTRGQQVTLRCSPKSGHDTVSWYQQALGQGPQFIFQYYEEEERQRGNFPDRFSGHQFPNYSSELNVNALLLGDSALYLCASSLTGSYEQYFGPGTRLTVT.

This clone was seen a few times. This chain uses TRBV11-2 with TRBJ1-5; no firm D call. CDR1 SGHAT and CDR2 FQNNGV come from the germline V gene. There are 13 residues in the CDR3. With 5 bases removed from V and 6 bases from J, the gap between germline ends came to 11 bases. The CDR3 sequence: CASSEGGGQPQHF. As DNA, the CDR3 is TGTGCCAGCAGCGAAGGAGGAGGTCAGCCCCAGCATTTT. Based on the CDR3 plus reference TRBV11-2 and TRBJ1-5, the full variable domain is EAGVAQSPRYKIIEKRQSVAFWCNPISGHATLYWYQQILGQGPKLLIQFQNNGVVDDSQLPKDRFSAERLKGVDSTLKIQPAKLEDSAVYLCASSEGGGQPQHFGDGTRLSIL.